The clone carrying this T cell receptor (beta chain) was detected once. CDR1 is SNHLY and CDR2 is FYNNEI in the germline V gene. The CDR3 extends over 13 amino acids. Trimming pared 7 bases from V and 3 bases from J, leaving 10 bases between. This sample is part of a study of cytomegalovirus exposure and HLA in healthy donors. The donors were healthy bone marrow donors. 13 Jbeta primers and 60 Vbeta primers were used for the PCR. The table came from immunoSEQ multiplex PCR; TCRdb's copy has only in-frame clones and leaves some out. The table shows 120,000 or so clones, with 80% occurring only once. The clonotype was recovered from a man in his thirties or forties in good health and CMV-seronegative. The sample consisted of PBMCs. This chain links TRBV2 with TRBJ2-1; D is possibly TRBD2 (6 bases). The CDR3 DNA sequence: TGTGCCAGCAACCCGACTAGCTACAATGAGCAGTTCTTC. Encoded protein: CASNPTSYNEQFF.